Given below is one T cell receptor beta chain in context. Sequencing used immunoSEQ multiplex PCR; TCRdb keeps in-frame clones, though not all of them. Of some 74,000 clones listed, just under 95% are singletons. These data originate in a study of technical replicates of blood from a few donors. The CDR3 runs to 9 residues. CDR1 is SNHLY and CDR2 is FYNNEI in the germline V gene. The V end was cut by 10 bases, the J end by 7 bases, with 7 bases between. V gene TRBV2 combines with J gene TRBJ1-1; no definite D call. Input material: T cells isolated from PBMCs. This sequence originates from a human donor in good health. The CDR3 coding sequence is TGTGCCACCGTTATTGAAGCTTTCTTT. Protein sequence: CATVIEAFF.